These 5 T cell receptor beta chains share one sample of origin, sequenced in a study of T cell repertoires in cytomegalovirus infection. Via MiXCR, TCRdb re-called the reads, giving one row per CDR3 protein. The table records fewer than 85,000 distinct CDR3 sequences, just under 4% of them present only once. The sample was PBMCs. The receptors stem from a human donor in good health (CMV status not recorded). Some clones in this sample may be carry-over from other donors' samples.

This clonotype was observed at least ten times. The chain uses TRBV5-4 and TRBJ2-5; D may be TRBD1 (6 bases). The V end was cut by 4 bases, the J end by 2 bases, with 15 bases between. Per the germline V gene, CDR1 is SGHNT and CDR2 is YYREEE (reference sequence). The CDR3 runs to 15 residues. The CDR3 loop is CASSGQQGVQETQYF. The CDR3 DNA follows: TGTGCCAGCAGCGGTCAACAGGGTGTTCAAGAGACCCAGTACTTC.

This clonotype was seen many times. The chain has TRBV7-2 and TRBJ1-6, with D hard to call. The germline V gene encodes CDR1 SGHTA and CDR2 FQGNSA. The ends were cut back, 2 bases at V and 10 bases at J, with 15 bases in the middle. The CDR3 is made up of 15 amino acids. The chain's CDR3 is CASSLSAVESSPLHF. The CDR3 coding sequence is TGTGCCAGCAGCTTAAGTGCGGTAGAAAGCTCACCCCTCCACTTT. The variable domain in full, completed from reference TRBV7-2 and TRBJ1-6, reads GAGVSQSPSNKVTEKGKDVELRCDPISGHTALYWYRQSLGQGLEFLIYFQGNSAPDKSGLPSDRFSAERTGGSVSTLTIQRTQQEDSAVYLCASSLSAVESSPLHFGNGTRLTVT.

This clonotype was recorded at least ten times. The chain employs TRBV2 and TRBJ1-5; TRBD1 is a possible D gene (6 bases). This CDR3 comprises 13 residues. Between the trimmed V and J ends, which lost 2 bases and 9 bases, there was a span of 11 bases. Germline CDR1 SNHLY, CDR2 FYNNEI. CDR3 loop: CASSESTRGPQHF. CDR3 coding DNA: TGTGCCAGCAGTGAATCGACCAGGGGGCCCCAGCATTTT. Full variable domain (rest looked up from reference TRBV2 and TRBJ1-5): EPEVTQTPSHQVTQMGQEVILRCVPISNHLYFYWYRQILGQKVEFLVSFYNNEISEKSEIFDDQFSVERPDGSNFTLKIRSTKLEDSAMYFCASSESTRGPQHFGDGTRLSIL.

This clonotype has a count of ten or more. The chain's CDR3 is CASSEGGTGNTIYF. The CDR3 DNA sequence: TGTGCCAGCAGTGAGGGGGGGACTGGAAACACCATATATTTT. The chain couples TRBV7-8 to TRBJ1-3; the D gene is possibly TRBD1 (6 bases). CDR3 length: 14 amino acids. The germline CDR1 and CDR2 sequences are SGHVS and FQNEAQ. Deletions cut 6 bases from V and 2 bases from J, with 11 bases between.

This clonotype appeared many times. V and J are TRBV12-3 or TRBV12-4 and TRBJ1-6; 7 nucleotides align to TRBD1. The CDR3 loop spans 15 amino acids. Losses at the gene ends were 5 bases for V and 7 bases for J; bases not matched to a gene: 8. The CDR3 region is CASSPQGGWNSPLHF. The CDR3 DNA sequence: TGTGCCAGCAGTCCGCAGGGGGGTTGGAATTCACCCCTCCACTTT.